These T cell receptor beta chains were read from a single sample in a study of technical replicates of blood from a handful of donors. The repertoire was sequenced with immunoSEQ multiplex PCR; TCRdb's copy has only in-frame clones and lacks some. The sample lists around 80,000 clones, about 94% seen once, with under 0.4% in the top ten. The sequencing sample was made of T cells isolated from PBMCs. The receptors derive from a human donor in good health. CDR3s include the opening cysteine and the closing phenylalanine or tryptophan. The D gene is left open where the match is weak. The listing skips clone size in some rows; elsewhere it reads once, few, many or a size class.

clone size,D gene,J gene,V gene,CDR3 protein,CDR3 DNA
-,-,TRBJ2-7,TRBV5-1,CASKTGTDYYEQYF,TGCGCCAGCAAGACCGGGACGGACTATTACGAGCAGTACTTC
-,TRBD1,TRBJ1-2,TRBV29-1,CSVEDQTGQGILYGYTF,TGCAGCGTTGAAGATCAAACGGGACAGGGAATACTCTATGGCTACACCTTC
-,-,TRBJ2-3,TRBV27,CASRTKPTFTDTQYF,TGTGCCAGCAGGACGAAGCCGACTTTCACAGATACGCAGTATTTT
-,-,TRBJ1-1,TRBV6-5,CASSLARGGAEAFF,TGTGCCAGCAGTTTAGCCAGGGGCGGCGCTGAAGCTTTCTTT
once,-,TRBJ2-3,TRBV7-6,CASSLVGAGDTQYF,TGTGCCAGCAGCTTAGTTGGCGCGGGAGATACGCAGTATTTT
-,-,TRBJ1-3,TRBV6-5,CASTLWHTSGNTIYF,TGTGCCAGCACCCTTTGGCATACCTCTGGAAACACCATATATTTT
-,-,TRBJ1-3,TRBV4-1,CASSQIDTSGNTIYF,TGCGCCAGCAGCCAAATAGACACCTCTGGAAACACCATATATTTT
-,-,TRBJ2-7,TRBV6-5,CASSLTGGPEEQYF,TGTGCCAGCAGCCTAACCGGAGGGCCAGAGGAGCAGTACTTC
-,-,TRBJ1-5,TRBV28,CASGTGSLTQPQHF,TGTGCCAGCGGCACAGGGTCTTTGACTCAGCCCCAGCATTTT
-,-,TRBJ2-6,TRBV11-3,CASSPQGSGANVLTF,TGTGCCAGCAGCCCTCAGGGTTCTGGGGCCAACGTCCTGACTTTC
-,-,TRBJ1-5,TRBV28,CASSLGAVSNQPQHF,TGTGCCAGCAGTTTAGGTGCAGTCAGTAATCAGCCCCAGCATTTT
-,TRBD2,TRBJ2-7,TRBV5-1,CASSLVRQAGTYYEQYF,TGCGCCAGCAGCTTGGTCCGGCAAGCGGGGACGTACTACGAGCAGTACTTC
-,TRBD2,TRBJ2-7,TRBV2,CASSESLAGGYEQYF,TGTGCCAGCAGTGAATCTCTAGCGGGAGGGTACGAGCAGTACTTC
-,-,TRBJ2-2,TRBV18,CASSPDRPNTGELFF,TGTGCCAGCTCACCGGACAGACCTAACACCGGGGAGCTGTTTTTT
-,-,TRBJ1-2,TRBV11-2,CASSLLTGANYGYTF,TGTGCCAGCAGCTTGTTGACGGGTGCTAACTATGGCTACACCTTC